This TCR beta chain was found in a study of T cell repertoires in cytomegalovirus infection. Findings and caveats of the study: The cumulative frequency of public TCR beta families identified carriers of CMV plus the relevant HLA.

This clonotype was picked up many times. Its antigen is as yet unknown. V lost 4 bases to trimming and J lost 8 bases, with 18 bases between them. Germline loops: CDR1 SGHVS, CDR2 FQNEAQ. The CDR3 runs to 15 residues. TCRdb processed the reads anew with MiXCR; each CDR3 protein has one entry. This sample has around 450,000 distinct CDR3 sequences; about a third occur once, and the top ten carry about 13%. The sequence derives from a human donor in good health (CMV status not recorded). Some clones in this sample may be carry-over from other donors' samples. The chain uses TRBV7-8 and TRBJ2-1; D is perhaps TRBD2 (6 bases). The source material was PBMCs. This CDR3 is CASSSRLGVRDEQFF. CDR3 coding DNA: TGTGCCAGCAGCTCCCGACTAGGGGTAAGGGATGAGCAGTTCTTC. The whole variable domain, filled in from reference TRBV7-8 and TRBJ2-1, reads GAGVSQSPRYKVAKRGQDVALRCDPISGHVSLFWYQQALGQGPEFLTYFQNEAQLDKSGLPSDRFFAERPEGSVSTLKIQRTQQEDSAVYLCASSSRLGVRDEQFFGPGTRLTVL.